The sequence of this T cell receptor (beta chain) was determined in a study of CD8 T cells in ankylosing spondylitis. Study observations and caveats: A number of the motif variants had already been described in reactive arthritis synovial fluid and blood. What appeared characteristic of ankylosing spondylitis blood was a TCR beta motif of seven to nine highly homologous variants.

As for this clonotype: Its antigen is as yet unknown.

Using quantitative 5'-RACE with molecular barcodes, the authors made TCR beta libraries. MiXCR, applied by TCRdb to the 5' RACE reads, yields one record per CDR3 protein. The data show about 250,000 distinct CDR3 sequences, around 8% seen once. Sequencing was performed on blood, either unsorted or a sorted T cell fraction (not recorded which). This receptor was taken from a female donor with ankylosing spondylitis or in good health (not recorded which).

This chain's CDR3 is CASSLDTGGSTGELFF. The CDR3 region has the DNA TGTGCCAGCAGCTTAGATACAGGGGGCAGCACCGGGGAGCTGTTTTTT. The chain combines TRBV7-9 with TRBJ2-2; 9 bases are a match to TRBD1. Germline V CDR1 and CDR2: SEHNR, FQNEAQ (reference sequence). This CDR3 comprises 16 residues. Trimming at V came to 1 base and at J to 4 bases, leaving 4 bases not matched to a gene.